One and the same sample provided the 9 T cell receptor beta chains below, sequenced in a study of cytomegalovirus exposure and HLA in healthy donors (dated by TCRdb to 2015 to 2018). The protocol used for the library was the immunoSEQ multiplex PCR assay. For the multiplex PCR, a mixture combining 60 forward primers for TCR Vbeta segments and 13 reverse primers for TCR Jbeta segments was used. TCRdb limited this immuneACCESS table to in-frame rearrangements with V and J called. A share of clones is missing; checked studies link under half to unresolved V genes, and the rest is unexplained. The sample table lists more than 95,000 clones, approximately 82% of them with a count of one. The ten largest account for 8.2% of the sample. The sample comprised PBMCs. The receptors come from a man aged 35-49 years in good health and CMV-seropositive.

The V and J genes are TRBV30 and TRBJ1-2; possible D gene TRBD1, 6 bases. The germline V gene encodes CDR1 GTSNPN and CDR2 SVGIG (reference sequence). Deletions cut 2 bases from V and 2 bases from J, with 6 bases between. The CDR3 has 12 residues. CDR3 DNA: TGTGCCTGGAGTACAGGGAACTATGGCTACACCTTC. It yields the protein CAWSTGNYGYTF.

CDR3 in amino acids: CASSRGGQGFYGYTF. The CDR3, as DNA: TGTGCCAGCAGCAGGGGGGGACAGGGGTTTTATGGCTACACCTTC. The chain carries TRBV6-6 and TRBJ1-2; 10 bases fit TRBD1. CDR3 length equals 15 residues. Germline V lookup: CDR1 MNHNY, CDR2 SVGAGI (reference sequence). V lost 6 bases to trimming and J lost 5 bases; unmatched junction nucleotides: 9.

The chain is built from TRBV12-5 and TRBJ2-3, with 12 bases identical to TRBD2. Germline-derived CDR1 and CDR2 are LGHNT and FRNRAP. J gave up 3 bases and V 3 bases, and 10 bases lay outside the gene matches. The length of the CDR3 is 18 residues. The CDR3 sequence: CASGFPPKTSGSTDTQYF. CDR3 in DNA: TGTGCTAGTGGTTTTCCCCCGAAGACTAGCGGGAGTACAGATACGCAGTATTTT.

The rearrangement links TRBV5-1 to TRBJ2-7; weak D call: TRBD1 (6 bases). The V end lost 0 bases, the J end lost 5 bases, and 9 bases lay between the germline ends. This CDR3 has 13 amino acids. The germline CDR1 and CDR2 sequences are SGHRS and YFSETQ. CDR3 nucleotides: TGCGCCAGCAGCTTGGACAGGGAAGACGAGCAGTACTTC. Amino acids: CASSLDREDEQYF.

The chain is built from TRBV19 and TRBJ2-1, with unresolved D. The length of the CDR3 is 13 residues. V lost 7 bases, J lost 2 bases, and 9 bases lay in between. Germline CDR1 and CDR2: LNHDA and SQIVND (reference sequence). The CDR3 region is CASTAIAYNEQFF. The CDR3 DNA reads TGTGCCAGTACCGCGATAGCCTACAATGAGCAGTTCTTC.

V usage is TRBV4-2 and J usage is TRBJ2-3; 16 positions agree with TRBD2. Unmatched junction bases numbered 6, after V lost 1 base and J lost 8 bases. Germline V lookup: CDR1 LGHNA, CDR2 YNFKEQ. The CDR3 extends over 17 amino acids. This CDR3 reads CASSQGGLAGGPSTQYF. The CDR3 nucleotides are TGTGCCAGCAGCCAAGGGGGACTAGCGGGAGGGCCAAGTACGCAGTATTTT.

This clone was counted once. The chain couples TRBV28 to TRBJ1-2; 7 bases match TRBD1. CDR3 size: 13 residues. After removal of 4 bases from V and 8 bases from J, the junction contained 7 bases not matched to a gene. Germline V gene data show CDR1 as MDHEN and CDR2 as SYDVKM. The CDR3 nucleotides read TGTGCCAGCAGTTCCGACAGGGCCCACGGCTACACCTTC. This encodes CASSSDRAHGYTF.

This chain uses TRBV4-3 with TRBJ2-3; the D is unclear. There are 15 residues in the CDR3. The ends were cut back, 0 bases at V and 0 bases at J, with 7 bases in the middle. Germline CDR1 LGHNA, CDR2 YSLEER. CDR3 loop: CASSQERSSTDTQYF. Written as DNA, the CDR3 is TGCGCCAGCAGCCAAGAACGGTCTAGCACAGATACGCAGTATTTT.

This chain connects TRBV2 to TRBJ1-2; D unclear. V gave up 5 bases and J gave up 8 bases, with 12 bases separating them. The CDR3 is 12 residues long. Germline V gives CDR1 SNHLY, CDR2 FYNNEI. This CDR3 is CASSYYGGGYTF. In DNA form, the CDR3 reads TGTGCCAGCAGTTATTACGGCGGGGGCTACACCTTC.